The source of this T cell receptor (beta chain) is a study of CD8+ T cells in alopecia areata. Study overall: Oral tofacitinib (5 to 10 mg twice daily) was administered to treated patients. General study points: Researchers reported that TCR sharing among patients proved less clear than in mice, possibly HLA-linked. Sequence data from scalp samples additionally include resident alphabeta T cells of normal skin.

Deletions cut 0 bases from V and 2 bases from J, with 4 bases between. Germline V gene sequence: CDR1 LGHNA, CDR2 YNFKEQ. This CDR3 contains 14 residues. About this clone: Its antigen is not known.

Treatment meaning: oral pan-JAK inhibitor, 5-10 mg twice daily. Extracted RNA was reverse transcribed, and the resulting cDNA served as sequencing template. The data were produced by immunoSEQ multiplex PCR, yet TCRdb's version contains in-frame clones alone and is incomplete. The table shows a few hundred thousand clones, with about 50% occurring only once. Source: CD4+ T cells sorted from blood, taken at week 4, from a patient treated with tofacitinib. This clonotype was obtained from a human donor with alopecia areata. The rearrangement uses TRBV4-2 and TRBJ2-2; no definite D call. CDR3 nucleotide sequence: TGTGCCAGCAGCCAAGAACGTAACACCGGGGAGCTGTTTTTT. Amino acids: CASSQERNTGELFF.